These T cell receptor beta chains were read from a single sample in a study of blood T cells in healthy people across ages. Each CDR3 protein is one row after TCRdb ran MiXCR on the 5' RACE reads. The repertoire holds some 790,000 distinct CDR3 sequences, more than 25% seen once, with 17% in the top ten. The sample comprised blood. These receptors were obtained from a woman aged 80 or older in good health. The CDR3 runs from the conserved cysteine through the conserved F or W. A D gene is named only where the DNA matches it firmly. The size entry is marked missing in some rows and otherwise reads once, few, many or a size class.

d_gene	abundance	len	v_gene	j_gene	CDR3aa	CDR3nt
-	-	13	TRBV5-5	TRBJ1-2	CAGSLEGRYGYTF	TGTGCCGGCAGCTTGGAGGGGAGGTATGGCTACACCTTC
TRBD1	-	15	TRBV7-9	TRBJ2-7	CASSTDRESSYEQYF	TGTGCCAGCAGCACCGACAGGGAGAGCTCCTACGAGCAGTACTTC
-	-	14	TRBV6-6	TRBJ1-2	CASSSLGTVYGYTF	TGTGCCAGCAGTTCCCTGGGGACGGTCTATGGCTACACCTTC
TRBD1	once	14	TRBV19	TRBJ2-4	CATQDRVSKNIQYF	TGTGCCACCCAGGACAGGGTGTCGAAAAACATTCAGTACTTC
-	many	14	TRBV7-2	TRBJ1-1	CASSPRQLNTEAFF	TGTGCCAGCAGCCCGAGACAGTTGAACACTGAAGCTTTCTTT
-	many	16	TRBV11-2	TRBJ2-7	CASSSRRQTLSYEQYF	TGTGCCAGCAGCTCGCGAAGACAGACCCTATCCTACGAGCAGTACTTC
TRBD2	-	15	TRBV7-2	TRBJ2-1	CASSRGLVSYNEQFF	TGTGCCAGCAGCCGGGGACTAGTTTCCTACAATGAGCAGTTCTTC
-	-	16	TRBV9	TRBJ2-7	CASNVAPGPGGNEQYF	TGTGCCAGCAACGTAGCCCCGGGACCCGGGGGAAACGAGCAGTACTTC
TRBD1	-	15	TRBV5-1	TRBJ2-5	CASSFGDRGQETQYF	TGCGCCAGCAGCTTTGGGGACAGGGGGCAAGAGACCCAGTACTTC
TRBD2	many	16	TRBV11-2	TRBJ2-7	CASSLVAGGGAGEQYF	TGTGCCAGCAGCTTAGTCGCCGGCGGGGGGGCTGGCGAGCAGTACTTC
TRBD1	-	14	TRBV30	TRBJ1-5	CAWGKQGSNQPQHF	TGTGCCTGGGGAAAACAGGGGAGCAATCAGCCCCAGCATTTT
-	many	17	TRBV5-5	TRBJ2-5	CASSSPEGDKTQETQYF	TGTGCCAGCAGCTCCCCCGAGGGGGACAAGACCCAAGAGACCCAGTACTTC
TRBD1	-	14	TRBV5-1	TRBJ1-1	CASSGATGGAEAFF	TGCGCCAGCAGCGGGGCTACAGGGGGCGCTGAAGCTTTCTTT
-	few	16	TRBV9	TRBJ2-1	CASSVGITSGSGEQFF	TGTGCCAGCAGCGTAGGGATTACTAGTGGGTCAGGTGAGCAGTTCTTC
-	many	15	TRBV29-1	TRBJ2-1	CSVDPDLDTYNEQFF	TGCAGCGTTGATCCAGATCTAGACACCTACAATGAGCAGTTCTTC
TRBD1	once	15	TRBV9	TRBJ1-1	CASSVTGVPNTEAFF	TGTGCCAGCAGCGTGACAGGGGTCCCGAACACTGAAGCTTTCTTT
TRBD2	-	15	TRBV7-2	TRBJ2-5	CASSVLAGGRETQYF	TGTGCCAGCAGCGTCTTAGCGGGGGGGCGGGAGACCCAGTACTTC